This T cell receptor beta chain was identified in a study of blood T cell repertoires in COVID-19. Sequenced by immunoSEQ multiplex PCR; TCRdb stores in-frame clones only, minus some. The sample has about 43,000 clones, roughly four fifths seen once; the top ten hold roughly 45%. The CDR3 length is 15 residues. V lost 4 bases to trimming and J lost 8 bases; unmatched junction nucleotides: 5. Germline V gene lookup returns CDR1 LNHDA and CDR2 SQIVND (reference sequence). Sequences were obtained from peripheral blood. The sequence derives from a woman older than 75 with acute or convalescent COVID-19. The J gene is TRBJ2-1, the V gene TRBV19, with 13 bases matching TRBD2. The CDR3 DNA is TGTGCCAGTAGTACCCGGACTAGCGGGGGCTATGAGCAGTTCTTC. Translated: CASSTRTSGGYEQFF.